This T cell receptor (beta chain) was sequenced during a study of cytomegalovirus exposure and HLA in healthy donors. Study-wide context: Unique TCRs from HLA-typed donors, around 93 million of them, were held in an early data release. Study results and limitations: An analysis that was carried out later associated 16,951 TCR beta sequences with HLA alleles at 0.05 false discovery rate. In an earlier analysis, in fewer than 700 donors, most V segments appeared productive either ~90% or ~30% of the time.

As concerns this clone: The antigen is not known.

It was with 60 Vbeta and 13 Jbeta primers that the PCR ran. Original processing methods: Counted up in a later analysis, unique TCR beta chains came to about 80 million, with around 9.9 million shared. Sequencing used immunoSEQ multiplex PCR; TCRdb keeps in-frame clones, though not all of them. V and J calls and clone size follow that table, whereas D and trimming were derived from the DNA. Of some 120,000 clones listed, roughly four fifths are singletons. Looked up from germline, CDR1 is MGHDK and CDR2 is SYGVNS. The CDR3 consists of 13 residues. Trimming removed 4 bases at V and 6 bases at J, with 9 bases between.

The sequencing input was PBMCs. The TCR comes from a male donor in good health and CMV-seropositive. The chain is built from TRBV25-1 and TRBJ2-2; D might be TRBD1 (6 bases). The CDR3 here is CASSVQGSGELFF. CDR3 in DNA: TGTGCCAGCAGTGTCCAGGGGTCCGGGGAGCTGTTTTTT.